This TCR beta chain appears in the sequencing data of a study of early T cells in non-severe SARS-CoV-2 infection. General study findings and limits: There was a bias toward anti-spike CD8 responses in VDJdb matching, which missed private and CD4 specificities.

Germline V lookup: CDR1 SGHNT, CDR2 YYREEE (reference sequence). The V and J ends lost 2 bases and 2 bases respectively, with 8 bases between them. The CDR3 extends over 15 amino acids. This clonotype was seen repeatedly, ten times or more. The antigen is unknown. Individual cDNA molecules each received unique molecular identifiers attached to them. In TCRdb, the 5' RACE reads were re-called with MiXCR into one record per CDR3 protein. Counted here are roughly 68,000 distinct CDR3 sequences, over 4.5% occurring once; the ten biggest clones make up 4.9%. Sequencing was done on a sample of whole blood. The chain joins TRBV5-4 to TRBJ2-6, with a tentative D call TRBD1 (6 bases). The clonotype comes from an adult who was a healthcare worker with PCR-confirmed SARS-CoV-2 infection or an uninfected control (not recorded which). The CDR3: CASSLQGAGANVLTF. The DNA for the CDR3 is TGTGCCAGCAGCTTACAGGGAGCTGGGGCCAACGTCCTGACTTTC.